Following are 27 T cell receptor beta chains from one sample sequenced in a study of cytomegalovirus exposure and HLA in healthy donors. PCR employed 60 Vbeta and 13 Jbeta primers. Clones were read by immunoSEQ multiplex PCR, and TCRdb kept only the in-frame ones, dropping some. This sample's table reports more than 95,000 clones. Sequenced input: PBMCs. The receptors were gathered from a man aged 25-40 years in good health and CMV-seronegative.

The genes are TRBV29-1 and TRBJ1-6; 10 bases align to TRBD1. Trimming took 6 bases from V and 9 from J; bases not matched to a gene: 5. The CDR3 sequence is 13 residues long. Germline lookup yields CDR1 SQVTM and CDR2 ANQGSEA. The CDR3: CSVGRDRGSPLHF. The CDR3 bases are TGCAGCGTGGGCCGGGACAGGGGTTCACCCCTCCACTTT.

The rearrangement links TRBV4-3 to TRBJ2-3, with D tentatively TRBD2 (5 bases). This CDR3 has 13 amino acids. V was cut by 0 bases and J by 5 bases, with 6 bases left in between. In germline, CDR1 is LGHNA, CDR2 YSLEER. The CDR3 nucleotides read TGCGCCAGCAGCCAAGAACGGGAAGATACGCAGTATTTT. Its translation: CASSQEREDTQYF.

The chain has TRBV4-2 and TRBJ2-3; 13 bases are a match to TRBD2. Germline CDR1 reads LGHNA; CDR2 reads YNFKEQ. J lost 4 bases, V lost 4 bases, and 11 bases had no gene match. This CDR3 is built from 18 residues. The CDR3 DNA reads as TGTGCCAGCAGCCTATTAATTGGGACTAGCGGGAACCCAGATACGCAGTATTTT. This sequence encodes CASSLLIGTSGNPDTQYF.

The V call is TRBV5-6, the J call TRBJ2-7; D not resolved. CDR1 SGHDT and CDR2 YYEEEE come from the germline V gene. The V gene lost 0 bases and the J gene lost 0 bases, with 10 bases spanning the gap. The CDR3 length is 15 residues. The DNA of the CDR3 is TGTGCCAGCAGCTTGGGACTTGATCTCTCCTACGAGCAGTACTTC. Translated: CASSLGLDLSYEQYF.

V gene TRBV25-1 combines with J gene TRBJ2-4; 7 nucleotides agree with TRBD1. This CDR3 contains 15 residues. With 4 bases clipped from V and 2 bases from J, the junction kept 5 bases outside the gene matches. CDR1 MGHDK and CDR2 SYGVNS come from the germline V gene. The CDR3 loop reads CASSGYRGPKNIQYF. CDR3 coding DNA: TGTGCCAGCAGTGGATACAGGGGCCCCAAAAACATTCAGTACTTC.

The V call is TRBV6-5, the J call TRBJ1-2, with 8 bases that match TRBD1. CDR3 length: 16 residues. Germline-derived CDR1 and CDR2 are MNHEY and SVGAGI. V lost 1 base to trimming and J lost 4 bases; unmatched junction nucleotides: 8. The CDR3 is CASSYFSQGAGYGYTF. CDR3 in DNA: TGTGCCAGCAGTTACTTCTCCCAGGGGGCTGGCTATGGCTACACCTTC.

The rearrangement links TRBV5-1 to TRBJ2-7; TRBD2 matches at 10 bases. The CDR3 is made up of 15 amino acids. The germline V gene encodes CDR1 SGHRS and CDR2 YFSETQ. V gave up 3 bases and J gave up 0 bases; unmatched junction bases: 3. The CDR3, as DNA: TGCGCCAGCAGCTCCCTAGCGGGAGCCTCCTACGAGCAGTACTTC. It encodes CASSSLAGASYEQYF.

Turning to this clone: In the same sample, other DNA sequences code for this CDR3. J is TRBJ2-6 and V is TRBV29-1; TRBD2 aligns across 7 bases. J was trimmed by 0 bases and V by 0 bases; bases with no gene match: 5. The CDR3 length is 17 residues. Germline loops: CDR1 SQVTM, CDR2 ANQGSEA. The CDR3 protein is CSVEETGGSSGANVLTF. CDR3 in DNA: TGCAGCGTTGAAGAGACCGGGGGGTCCTCTGGGGCCAACGTCCTGACTTTC. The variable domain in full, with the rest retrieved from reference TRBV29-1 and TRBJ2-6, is SAVISQKPSRDICQRGTSLTIQCQVDSQVTMMFWYRQQPGQSLTLIATANQGSEATYESGFVIDKFPISRPNLTFSTLTVSNMSPEDSSIYLCSVEETGGSSGANVLTFGAGSRLTVL.

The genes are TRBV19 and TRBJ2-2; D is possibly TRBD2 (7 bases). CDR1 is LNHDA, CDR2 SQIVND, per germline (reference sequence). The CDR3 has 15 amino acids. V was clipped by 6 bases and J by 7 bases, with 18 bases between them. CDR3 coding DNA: TGTGCCAGTAGCACAAGGGGGGGGCTGGACGGGGAGCTGTTTTTT. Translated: CASSTRGGLDGELFF.

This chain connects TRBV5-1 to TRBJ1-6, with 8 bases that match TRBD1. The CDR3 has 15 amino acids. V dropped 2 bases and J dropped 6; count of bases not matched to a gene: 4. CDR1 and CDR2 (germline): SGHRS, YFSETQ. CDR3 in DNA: TGCGCCAGCAGCTTCCGGGACAGGTTTAATTCACCCCTCCACTTT. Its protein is CASSFRDRFNSPLHF.

CDR3 sequence reads: CASSFPQAGANVLTF. The DNA for the CDR3 is TGTGCCAGCAGCTTCCCACAGGCTGGGGCCAACGTCCTGACTTTC. This chain connects TRBV7-6 to TRBJ2-6; D might be TRBD1 (5 bases). Trimming removed 3 bases at V and 2 bases at J, with 8 bases between. Per germline, CDR1 SGHVS and CDR2 FNYEAQ. The CDR3 is 15 residues long.

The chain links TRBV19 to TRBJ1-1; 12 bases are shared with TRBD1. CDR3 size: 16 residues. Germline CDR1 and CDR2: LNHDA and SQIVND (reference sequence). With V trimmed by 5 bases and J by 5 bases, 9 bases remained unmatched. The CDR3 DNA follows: TGTGCCAGTAGTCCCGGGACAGGGGGCCTGGGGACTGAAGCTTTCTTT. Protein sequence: CASSPGTGGLGTEAFF. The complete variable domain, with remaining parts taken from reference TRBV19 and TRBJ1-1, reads DGGITQSPKYLFRKEGQNVTLSCEQNLNHDAMYWYRQDPGQGLRLIYYSQIVNDFQKGDIAEGYSVSREKKESFPLTVTSAQKNPTAFYLCASSPGTGGLGTEAFFGQGTRLTVV.

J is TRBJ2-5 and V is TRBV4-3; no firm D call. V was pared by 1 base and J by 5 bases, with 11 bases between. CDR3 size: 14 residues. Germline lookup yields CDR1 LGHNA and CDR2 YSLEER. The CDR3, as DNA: TGCGCCAGCAGCCAAGGGCCAGGCTTCGAGACCCAGTACTTC. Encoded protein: CASSQGPGFETQYF.

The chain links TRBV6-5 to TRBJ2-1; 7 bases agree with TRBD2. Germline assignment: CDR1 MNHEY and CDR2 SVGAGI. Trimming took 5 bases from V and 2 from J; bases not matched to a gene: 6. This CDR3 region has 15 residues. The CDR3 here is CASSPPSGAYNEQFF. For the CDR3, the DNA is TGTGCCAGCAGTCCCCCTAGCGGTGCCTACAATGAGCAGTTCTTC.

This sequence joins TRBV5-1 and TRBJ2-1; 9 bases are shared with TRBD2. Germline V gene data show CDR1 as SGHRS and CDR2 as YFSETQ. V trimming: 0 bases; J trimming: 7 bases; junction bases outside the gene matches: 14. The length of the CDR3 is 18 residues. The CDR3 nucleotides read TGCGCCAGCAGCTTGGGGACTAGCGTCCTAAACCCACGGAATGAGCAGTTCTTC. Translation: CASSLGTSVLNPRNEQFF.

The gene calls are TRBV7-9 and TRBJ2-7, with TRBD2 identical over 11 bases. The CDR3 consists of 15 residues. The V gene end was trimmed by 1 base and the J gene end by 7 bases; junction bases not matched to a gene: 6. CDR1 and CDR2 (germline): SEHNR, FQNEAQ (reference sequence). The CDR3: CASSLEASGRREQYF. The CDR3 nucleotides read TGTGCCAGCAGCTTAGAGGCTAGCGGGAGGAGGGAGCAGTACTTC.

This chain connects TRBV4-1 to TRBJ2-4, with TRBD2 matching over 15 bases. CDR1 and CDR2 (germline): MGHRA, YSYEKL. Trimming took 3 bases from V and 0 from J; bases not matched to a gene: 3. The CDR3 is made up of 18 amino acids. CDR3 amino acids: CASSQGLAGGIAKNIQYF. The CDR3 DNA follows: TGCGCCAGCAGCCAGGGACTAGCGGGAGGAATAGCCAAAAACATTCAGTACTTC.

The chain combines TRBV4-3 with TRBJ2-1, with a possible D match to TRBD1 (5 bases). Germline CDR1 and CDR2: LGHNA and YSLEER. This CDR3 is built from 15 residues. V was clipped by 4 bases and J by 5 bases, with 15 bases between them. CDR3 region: CASSPDTLSDNEQFF. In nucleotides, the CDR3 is TGCGCCAGCAGCCCGGACACCCTATCGGACAATGAGCAGTTCTTC.

CDR3 sequence reads: CASSLVGQSYLDGYTF. The CDR3 DNA is TGTGCCAGCAGCTTGGTTGGACAGTCCTACCTCGATGGCTACACCTTC. The chain recombines TRBV5-5 with TRBJ1-2, with D possibly TRBD1 on 6 matching bases. The V and J ends lost 0 bases and 6 bases respectively, with 18 bases between them. Germline V gene sequence: CDR1 SGHKS, CDR2 YYEKEE (reference sequence). This CDR3 contains 16 residues. The entire variable domain, with the rest obtained from reference TRBV5-5 and TRBJ1-2, is as follows: DAGVTQSPTHLIKTRGQQVTLRCSPISGHKSVSWYQQVLGQGPQFIFQYYEKEERGRGNFPDRFSARQFPNYSSELNVNALLLGDSALYLCASSLVGQSYLDGYTFGSGTRLTVV.

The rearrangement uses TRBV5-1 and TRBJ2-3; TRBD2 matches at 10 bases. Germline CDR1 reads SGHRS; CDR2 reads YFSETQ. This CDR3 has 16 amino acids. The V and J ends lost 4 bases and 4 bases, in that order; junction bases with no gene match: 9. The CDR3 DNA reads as TGCGCCAGCAGCGTAAGCGGGAGGGCCAATTCAGATACGCAGTATTTT. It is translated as CASSVSGRANSDTQYF.

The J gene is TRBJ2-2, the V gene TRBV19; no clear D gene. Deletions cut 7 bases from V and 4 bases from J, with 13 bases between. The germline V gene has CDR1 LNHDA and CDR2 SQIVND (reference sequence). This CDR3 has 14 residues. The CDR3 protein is CASTFGSVTGELFF. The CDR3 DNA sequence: TGTGCCAGTACCTTCGGAAGCGTCACCGGGGAGCTGTTTTTT.

Written as DNA, the CDR3 is TGTGCCAGCAGCGTCAGCGTTTTAGCGAGCCAAGAGACCCAGTACTTC. Translation gives CASSVSVLASQETQYF. The J gene is TRBJ2-5, the V gene TRBV9; D is perhaps TRBD2 (5 bases). There are 16 residues in the CDR3. V lost 2 bases to trimming and J lost 1 base, with 15 bases between them. CDR1 is SGDLS and CDR2 is YYNGEE in the germline V gene. Full variable domain (rest looked up from reference TRBV9 and TRBJ2-5): DSGVTQTPKHLITATGQRVTLRCSPRSGDLSVYWYQQSLDQGLQFLIQYYNGEERAKGNILERFSAQQFPDLHSELNLSSLELGDSALYFCASSVSVLASQETQYFGPGTRLLVL.

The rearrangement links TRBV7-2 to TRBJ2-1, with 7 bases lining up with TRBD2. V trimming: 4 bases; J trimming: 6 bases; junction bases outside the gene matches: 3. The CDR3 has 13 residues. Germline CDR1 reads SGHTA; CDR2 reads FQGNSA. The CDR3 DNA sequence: TGTGCCAGCAGCTCAGGGAGGGCCAATGAGCAGTTCTTC. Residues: CASSSGRANEQFF.

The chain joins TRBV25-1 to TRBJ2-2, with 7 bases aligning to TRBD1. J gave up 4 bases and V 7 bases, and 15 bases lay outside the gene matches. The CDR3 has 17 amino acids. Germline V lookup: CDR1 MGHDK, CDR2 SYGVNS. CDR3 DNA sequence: TGTGCCAGCACCTTAACGTCAGGGGGATTGGGCACCGGGGAGCTGTTTTTT. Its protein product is CASTLTSGGLGTGELFF. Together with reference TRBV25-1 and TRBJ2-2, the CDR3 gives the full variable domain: EADIYQTPRYLVIGTGKKITLECSQTMGHDKMYWYQQDPGMELHLIHYSYGVNSTEKGDLSSESTVSRIRTEHFPLTLESARPSHTSQYLCASTLTSGGLGTGELFFGEGSRLTVL.

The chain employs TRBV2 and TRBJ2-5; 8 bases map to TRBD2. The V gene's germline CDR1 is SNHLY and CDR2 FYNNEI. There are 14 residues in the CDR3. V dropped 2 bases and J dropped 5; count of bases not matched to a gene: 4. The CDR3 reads CASSEPGGAETQYF. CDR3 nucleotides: TGTGCCAGCAGTGAACCGGGAGGGGCTGAGACCCAGTACTTC.

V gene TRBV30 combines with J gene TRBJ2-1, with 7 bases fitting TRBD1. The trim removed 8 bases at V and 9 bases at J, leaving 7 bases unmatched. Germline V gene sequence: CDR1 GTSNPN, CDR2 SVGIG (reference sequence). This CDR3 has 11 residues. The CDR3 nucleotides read TGTGCCCGTCGACAGGGCGGTGAGCAGTTCTTC. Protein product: CARRQGGEQFF.

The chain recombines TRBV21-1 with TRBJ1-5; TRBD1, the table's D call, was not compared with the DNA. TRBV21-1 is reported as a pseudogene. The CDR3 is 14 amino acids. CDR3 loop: CASSGTGDNQPQHF. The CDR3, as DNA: TGTGCCAGCTCCGGGACAGGGGACAATCAGCCCCAGCATTTT.